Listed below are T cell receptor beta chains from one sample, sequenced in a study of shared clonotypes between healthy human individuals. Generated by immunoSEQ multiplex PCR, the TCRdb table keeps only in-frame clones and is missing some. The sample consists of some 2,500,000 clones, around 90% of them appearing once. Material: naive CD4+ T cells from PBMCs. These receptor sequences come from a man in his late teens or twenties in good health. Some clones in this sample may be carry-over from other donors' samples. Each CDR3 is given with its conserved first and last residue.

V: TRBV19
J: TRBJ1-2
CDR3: CASSTPREAF

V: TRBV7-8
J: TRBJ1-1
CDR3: CASSQFGQAAEAFF

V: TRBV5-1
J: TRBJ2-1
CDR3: CASSLDLYNEQFF

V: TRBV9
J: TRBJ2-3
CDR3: CASTRGLAGPDTQYF

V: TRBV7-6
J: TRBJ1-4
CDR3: CASSLGGKLFF

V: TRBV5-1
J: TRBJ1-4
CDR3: CASSLEDPLEKLFF

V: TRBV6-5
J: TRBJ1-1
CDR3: CASSYSTRGQAFF

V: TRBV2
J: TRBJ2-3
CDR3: CASRGLAGSTDTQYF

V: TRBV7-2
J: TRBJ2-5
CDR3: CASSLRSRETQYF

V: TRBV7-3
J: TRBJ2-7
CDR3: CASSPQGPNEQYF

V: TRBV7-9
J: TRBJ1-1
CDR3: CASSLSPSLQVAGTEAFF

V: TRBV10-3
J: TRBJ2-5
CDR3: CAISVPGSRETQYF

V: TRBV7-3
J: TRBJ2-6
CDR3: CASSLLGQGSGANVLTF

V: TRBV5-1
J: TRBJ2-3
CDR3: CASSLTGAEDTQYF

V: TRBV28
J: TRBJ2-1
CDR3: CASHWGSPVGNEQFF

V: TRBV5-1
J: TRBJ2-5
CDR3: CASSWDWGGETQYF

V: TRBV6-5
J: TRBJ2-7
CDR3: CASSRQGSPYEQYF

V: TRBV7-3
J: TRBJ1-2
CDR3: CASSPGDGGYTF

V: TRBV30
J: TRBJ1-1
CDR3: CAWSQPTAQGHTEAFF

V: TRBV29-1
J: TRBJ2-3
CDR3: CSAKPAVGTSGKRDTQYF

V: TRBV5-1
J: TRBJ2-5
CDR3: CASSFGLETQYF

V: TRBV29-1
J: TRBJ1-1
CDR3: CSVEAQGEWTEAFF

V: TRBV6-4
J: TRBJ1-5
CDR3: CASSDSGDRPGDQPQHF

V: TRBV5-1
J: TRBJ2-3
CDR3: CASTIAGSTDTQYF

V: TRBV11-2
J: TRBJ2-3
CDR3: CASSLVRGSGTDTQYF

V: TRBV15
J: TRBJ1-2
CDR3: CATSNGQFGYTF

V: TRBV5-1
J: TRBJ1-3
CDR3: CASSLDYSGNTIYF

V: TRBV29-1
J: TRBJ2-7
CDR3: CSVGGNPYEQYF

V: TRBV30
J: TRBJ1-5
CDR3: CAWSVGPAGQPQHF

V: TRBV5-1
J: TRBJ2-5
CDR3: CASSPATYQETQYF

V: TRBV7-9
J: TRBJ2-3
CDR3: CASSFKDNLADTQYF

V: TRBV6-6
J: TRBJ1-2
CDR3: CASSYVYIAGLNYTF

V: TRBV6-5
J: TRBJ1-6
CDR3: CASRWTGGSPLHF

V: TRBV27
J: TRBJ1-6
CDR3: CASSRRRTVEANSPLHF

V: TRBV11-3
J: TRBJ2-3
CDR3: CASSLGTNTDTQYF

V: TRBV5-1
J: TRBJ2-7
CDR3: CASSDGSSYEQYF

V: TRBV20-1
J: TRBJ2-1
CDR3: CRVNNEQFF

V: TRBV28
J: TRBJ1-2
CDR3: CASSDYGGYTF

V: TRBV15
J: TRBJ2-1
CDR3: CATSRDGRGGYNEQFF

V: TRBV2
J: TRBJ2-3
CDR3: CASCPGLSTDTQYF

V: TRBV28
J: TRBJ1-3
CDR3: CASSGQGGRNTIYF

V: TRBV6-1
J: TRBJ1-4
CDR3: CASSEASPGGEKLFF

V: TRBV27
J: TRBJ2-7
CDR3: CASSLFAQVNSYEQYF

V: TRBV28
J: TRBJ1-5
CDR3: CASCFDRQNQPQHF